These 14 T cell receptor beta chains were sequenced from one sample in a study of regulatory T cells in long-lasting Graves disease. Arm-PCR of CDR3 regions and iRepertoire HTBI primers were used to build TCR beta libraries. MiXCR, applied by TCRdb to the multiplex PCR reads, yields one record per CDR3 protein. Of 350,000 to 550,000 distinct CDR3 sequences listed, more than 13% are singletons. Time point here: newly diagnosed GD, antithyroid drugs for less than 3 months. PBMC RNA was the source of the TCR library. The same sample was also used in a study of T cells in Graves' hyperthyroidism and ophthalmopathy.

The specimen comprised peripheral blood mononuclear cells (PBMCs), sampled at new diagnosis, from a patient treated with antithyroid drugs. The source of these receptors is a woman between 25 and 40 years old with Graves disease.

This clonotype was seen a handful of times. The chain has TRBV4-1 and TRBJ1-1; possibly TRBD1 for D (5 bases). The length of the CDR3 is 18 residues. V shed 0 bases and J shed 1 base, with 18 bases lying between them. CDR1 and CDR2 from the germline V gene are MGHRA and YSYEKL. CDR3 coding DNA: TGCGCCAGCAGCCAAGATTCAGGGACCCTGGCGGGGAACACTGAAGCTTTCTTT. Its protein product is CASSQDSGTLAGNTEAFF.

This clonotype came up many times. CDR3 in amino acids: CASSLAKGKSYNEQFF. Written as DNA, the CDR3 is TGTGCCAGCAGCTTAGCCAAGGGGAAATCCTACAATGAGCAGTTCTTC. This chain uses TRBV11-2 with TRBJ2-1; a possible D gene is TRBD1 (5 bases). Trimming cost V 1 base and J 1 base, with 11 bases left between them. There are 16 residues in the CDR3. The germline V gene has CDR1 SGHAT and CDR2 FQNNGV.

This clonotype was seen at least ten times. The chain carries TRBV30 and TRBJ2-1; D is undetermined. With the DNA end fitting TRBJ2-5 better, the J assignment may be wrong. The CDR3 covers 10 residues. Germline CDR1 is GTSNPN and CDR2 is SVGIG (reference sequence). The CDR3 nucleotides are TGTGCCTGGAGTGGAGAGACCCAGTACTTC. This encodes CAWSGETQYF.

This clonotype was counted many times. The gene calls are TRBV6-1 and TRBJ1-1; tentative D call: TRBD1 (6 bases). CDR1 is MNHNS, CDR2 SASEGT, per germline. The CDR3 totals 14 residues. Trimming pared 4 bases from V and 4 bases from J, leaving 13 bases between. CDR3 sequence reads: CASSVLYRVTEAFF. Written as DNA, the CDR3 is TGTGCCAGCAGTGTACTATACAGGGTCACTGAAGCTTTCTTT.

The rearrangement links TRBV28 to TRBJ1-1, with 10 nucleotides matching TRBD1. J was trimmed by 5 bases and V by 5 bases; bases with no gene match: 2. Looked up from germline, CDR1 is MDHEN and CDR2 is SYDVKM. CDR3 length equals 13 residues. The CDR3 is CASSGTGVTEAFF. The CDR3 DNA reads as TGTGCCAGCAGTGGGACAGGGGTAACTGAAGCTTTCTTT.

This clonotype was counted only a few times. This chain uses TRBV18 with TRBJ2-3; TRBD2 is a possible D gene (5 bases). The CDR3 totals 17 residues. Germline V gene data show CDR1 as KGHSH and CDR2 as LQKENI. Trimming pared 1 base from V and 4 bases from J, leaving 18 bases between. CDR3 nucleotide sequence: TGTGCCAGCTCACCACAGGAGGCGGCCTCTTTCCCAGATACGCAGTATTTT. Translating gives CASSPQEAASFPDTQYF.

This clonotype was counted many times. The rearrangement links TRBV7-3 to TRBJ2-5; no firm D call. The CDR3 consists of 15 residues. The ends were cut back, 1 base at V and 1 base at J, with 10 bases in the middle. The germline V gene encodes CDR1 SGHTA and CDR2 FQGTGA. In DNA form, the CDR3 reads TGTGCCAGCAGCTTAAGGCATCTCCCCCAAGAGACCCAGTACTTC. Protein product: CASSLRHLPQETQYF.

This clonotype was detected ten times or more. In nucleotides, the CDR3 is TGCGCCAGCAGCTTTGGCCCAACAACTAGCGCATCCTACAATGAGCAGTTCTTC. Translation: CASSFGPTTSASYNEQFF. This sequence joins TRBV5-1 and TRBJ2-1, with TRBD2 matching 7 bases. CDR3 size: 18 residues. From germline, CDR1 is SGHRS and CDR2 YFSETQ. V trimming: 2 bases; J trimming: 1 base; junction bases outside the gene matches: 12.

This clonotype was observed at least ten times. The rearrangement joins TRBV18 to TRBJ2-7; the D is unclear. There are 11 residues in the CDR3. V lost 3 bases, J lost 2 bases, and 2 bases lay in between. Germline-derived CDR1 and CDR2 are KGHSH and LQKENI. Here the CDR3 DNA reads TGTGCCAGCTCACCGGCCTACGAGCAGTACTTC. This codes for CASSPAYEQYF.

This clonotype was seen repeatedly, ten times or more. The rearrangement uses TRBV30 and TRBJ2-2; D perhaps matches TRBD2 (5 bases). This CDR3 comprises 12 residues. Germline CDR1 reads GTSNPN; CDR2 reads SVGIG (reference sequence). Trimming shortened V by 8 bases and J by 5 bases, and 12 bases separated the two germline ends. CDR3 coding DNA: TGTGCCGGACTGGGGATGACCGGGGAGCTGTTTTTT. This codes for CAGLGMTGELFF.

This clonotype was observed a handful of times. The V call is TRBV5-1, the J call TRBJ2-3, with 8 positions matching TRBD2. The CDR3 runs 14 residues. The V and J ends lost 7 bases and 3 bases, in that order; junction bases with no gene match: 7. Per germline, CDR1 SGHRS and CDR2 YFSETQ. In nucleotides, the CDR3 is TGCGCCAGCGGATCGACGGGGGGGACAGATACGCAGTATTTT. Amino acid sequence: CASGSTGGTDTQYF.

This rearrangement joins TRBV29-1 to TRBJ2-5, with 14 positions matching TRBD2. Germline values: CDR1 SQVTM, CDR2 ANQGSEA. J lost 4 bases, V lost 4 bases, and 2 bases had no gene match. The CDR3 has 14 residues. CDR3 bases: TGCAGCGTTGCGGGACTAGCGGGAGTAGAGACCCAGTACTTC. Amino acid sequence: CSVAGLAGVETQYF.

This clonotype was detected only a few times. The chain is built from TRBV20-1 and TRBJ2-1; 7 bases line up with TRBD2. Germline V gives CDR1 DFQATT, CDR2 SNEGSKA (reference sequence). Losses at the gene ends were 3 bases for V and 5 bases for J; bases not matched to a gene: 13. This CDR3 comprises 16 residues. CDR3 loop: CSARAVVAGVDNEQFF. CDR3 bases: TGCAGTGCTAGGGCCGTGGTGGCGGGAGTGGACAATGAGCAGTTCTTC.

This rearrangement joins TRBV2 to TRBJ2-7; D is perhaps TRBD2 (6 bases). Germline CDR1 SNHLY, CDR2 FYNNEI. The V end lost 11 bases, the J end lost 6 bases, and 26 bases lay between the germline ends. The CDR3 runs 15 residues. The CDR3 coding sequence is TGTGCCGGCGGATTGGACGGTGCGGGACCCTGCGAGCAGTACTTC. It codes for CAGGLDGAGPCEQYF.